This T cell receptor beta chain was observed in a study of blood T cell repertoires in COVID-19. The CDR3 contains 13 residues. V dropped 6 bases and J dropped 4 bases, with 10 bases sitting between them. The Seattle patients joined while their infection was active and were tracked longitudinally afterward. Source study methods: Estimates of nucleated cell counts were drawn from the amplification of reference gene primers. The data were produced by immunoSEQ multiplex PCR, yet TCRdb's version contains in-frame clones alone and is incomplete. The V and J calls and clone size are taken from that table; D and trimming were inferred from the DNA. Seen here are 48,000 or so clones, about nine tenths observed once, and the top ten hold around 3%.

The sequence derives from an elderly woman with COVID-19, enrolled during active disease. The source material was peripheral blood. The genes are TRBV12-3 or TRBV12-4 and TRBJ1-5, with D perhaps matching TRBD1 (6 bases). The CDR3 nucleotides are TGTGCCAGCAGGACAGGTTTGAATCAGCCCCAGCATTTT. Translating gives CASRTGLNQPQHF.